This TCR beta chain was sequenced for a study of blood T cell repertoires in COVID-19. Study at large: Samples representing acute and convalescent COVID-19 were sourced from the United States, Italy and Spain. T cells, B-cell-depleted T cells, or PBMCs provided the cDNA or gDNA that served as material.

The authors' processing: From reference gene primer amplification, estimates of nucleated cell counts were derived. Using immunoSEQ multiplex PCR, the repertoire was profiled, and TCRdb retains in-frame clones only, with some absent. The V and J calls and the clone size are those of that table, but D and trimming were determined from the DNA. The table includes around 190,000 clones, roughly four fifths detected once. Germline assignment: CDR1 SGHVS and CDR2 FNYEAQ. V shed 5 bases and J shed 0 bases, with 24 bases lying between them. The CDR3 is made up of 19 amino acids. Seattle patients were enrolled during active infection and followed longitudinally.

The sequence was collected from a woman between 65 and 79 years old with COVID-19, enrolled during active disease. The sequencing sample was made of peripheral blood. V gene TRBV7-6 combines with J gene TRBJ2-3, with D possibly TRBD2 on 5 matching bases. The CDR3: CASSTGPIRGGESTDTQYF. CDR3 coding DNA: TGTGCCAGCAGCACGGGTCCGATCAGAGGAGGAGAAAGCACAGATACGCAGTATTTT.